The clone carrying this T cell receptor (beta chain) came up a few times. Its antigen is unidentified. The study reverse transcribed the entire isolated RNA, so it sequenced expressed TCRB transcripts. Sequencing was performed with immunoSEQ multiplex PCR; in TCRdb, only in-frame clones are kept and a portion is missing. The sample has 150,000 or so clones, 7% to 10% seen once. The CDR3 loop spans 17 amino acids. Trimming at V came to 0 bases and at J to 3 bases, leaving 8 bases not matched to a gene. CDR1 is SGHRS, CDR2 YFSETQ, per germline. The data were obtained in a study of beta chain features in type 1 diabetes. Purities over 98% were achieved in all sorted populations. Study-level results: Fewer junction insertions and more nucleotide deletions appeared in type 1 diabetes patients. TCRB CDR3s were moderately but significantly shorter in Type 1 diabetes patients in all four CD4+ subsets.

The clonotype was recovered from a young man in good health. The gene calls are TRBV5-1 and TRBJ2-2; TRBD1 matches at 7 bases. Sequenced input: central memory CD4+ T cells from blood. DNA for the CDR3: TGCGCCAGCAGCTTGGACCACAGGGGCCGATACACCGGGGAGCTGTTTTTT. Translated, it gives CASSLDHRGRYTGELFF. The whole variable domain, remainder taken from reference TRBV5-1 and TRBJ2-2, is KAGVTQTPRYLIKTRGQQVTLSCSPISGHRSVSWYQQTPGQGLQFLFEYFSETQRNKGNFPGRFSGRQFSNSRSEMNVSTLELGDSALYLCASSLDHRGRYTGELFFGEGSRLTVL.